Below are 14 T cell receptor beta chains sequenced from a single sample in a study of shared clonotypes between healthy human individuals. Using immunoSEQ multiplex PCR, the repertoire was profiled, and TCRdb retains in-frame clones only, with some absent. In the table there are some 2,000,000 clones, almost 96% of which are singletons. The sequenced sample was naive CD4+ T cells sorted from blood. The subset was: CD45RA+ positively selected. The receptors here all came from a man between 18 and 29 years old in good health.

The chain links TRBV4-2 to TRBJ2-3; D gene unclear. Between the trimmed V and J ends, which lost 0 bases and 8 bases, there was a span of 12 bases. The CDR3 length is 14 residues. Germline V gene data show CDR1 as LGHNA and CDR2 as YNFKEQ. CDR3 bases: TGTGCCAGCAGCCAAGATACGGAGCGAGGTACGCAGTATTTT. Its protein product is CASSQDTERGTQYF.

J is TRBJ1-4 and V is TRBV11-2; D is perhaps TRBD1 (6 bases). Germline loops: CDR1 SGHAT, CDR2 FQNNGV. With 5 bases removed from V and 1 base from J, the gap between germline ends came to 14 bases. The CDR3 is 16 amino acids. The DNA for the CDR3 is TGTGCCAGCAGCAGATCTCAGGGGTTAACTAATGAAAAACTGTTTTTT. Amino acid sequence: CASSRSQGLTNEKLFF.

This chain links TRBV11-2 with TRBJ2-3, with D unresolved. Per germline, CDR1 SGHAT and CDR2 FQNNGV. V was cut by 10 bases and J by 5 bases, with 10 bases left in between. The CDR3 covers 11 residues. CDR3: CATSVRDTQYF. DNA for the CDR3: TGTGCCACGAGCGTTAGAGATACGCAGTATTTT.

V usage is TRBV7-2 and J usage is TRBJ2-7; 7 nucleotides align to TRBD2. V lost 5 bases and J lost 5; bases outside the gene matches: 9. The CDR3 spans 14 residues. Per the germline V gene, CDR1 is SGHTA and CDR2 is FQGNSA. The CDR3 region is CASSIGLGSDEQYF. The CDR3 DNA follows: TGTGCCAGCAGCATCGGACTAGGTTCCGACGAGCAGTACTTC.

The chain joins TRBV5-6 to TRBJ1-3, with D possibly being TRBD1 (6 bases). This CDR3 comprises 15 residues. Trimming took off 0 bases at V and 3 bases at J, with 10 bases between the two ends. The germline V gene has CDR1 SGHDT and CDR2 YYEEEE. Here the CDR3 reads CASSLAPGDGNTIYF. The CDR3 DNA is TGTGCCAGCAGCTTGGCCCCAGGGGATGGAAACACCATATATTTT. Filled out from reference TRBV5-6 and TRBJ1-3, the complete variable domain reads DAGVTQSPTHLIKTRGQQVTLRCSPKSGHDTVSWYQQALGQGPQFIFQYYEEEERQRGNFPDRFSGHQFPNYSSELNVNALLLGDSALYLCASSLAPGDGNTIYFGEGSWLTVV.

V and J are TRBV2 and TRBJ2-7, with 9 nucleotides matching TRBD2. After removal of 6 bases from V and 2 bases from J, the junction contained 11 bases not matched to a gene. The CDR3 is 16 residues long. Germline CDR1 and CDR2: SNHLY and FYNNEI. CDR3: CASRYPAGGLTYEQYF. CDR3 in DNA: TGTGCCAGCAGGTACCCAGCGGGAGGACTCACCTACGAGCAGTACTTC.

The rearrangement uses TRBV19 and TRBJ1-4, with 8 bases matching TRBD1. Germline lookup yields CDR1 LNHDA and CDR2 SQIVND (reference sequence). The CDR3 is 13 residues long. With 6 bases clipped from V and 8 bases from J, the junction kept 5 bases outside the gene matches. The CDR3 protein is CASRDRVREKLFF. The CDR3, as DNA: TGTGCCAGTAGGGACAGGGTTCGGGAAAAACTGTTTTTT.

The chain recombines TRBV27 with TRBJ2-7, with TRBD1 identical over 12 bases. This CDR3 comprises 14 residues. Trimming took 5 bases from V and 8 from J; bases not matched to a gene: 7. The germline V gene has CDR1 MNHEY and CDR2 SMNVEV (reference sequence). The CDR3 bases are TGTGCCAGCAGTCCCGGGACAGGGGGCGCACAGCAGTACTTC. It yields the protein CASSPGTGGAQQYF.

This chain connects TRBV11-2 to TRBJ1-3; TRBD1 might be the D (5 bases). The germline V gene encodes CDR1 SGHAT and CDR2 FQNNGV. The V and J ends lost 7 bases and 0 bases respectively, with 10 bases between them. CDR3 length: 14 residues. The DNA for the CDR3 is TGTGCCAGCACGGCCGGGGGCTCTGGAAACACCATATATTTT. It is translated as CASTAGGSGNTIYF.

The rearrangement links TRBV5-4 to TRBJ1-6, with D maybe TRBD1 (6 bases). V was clipped by 7 bases and J by 4 bases, with 18 bases between them. Germline V gene sequence: CDR1 SGHNT, CDR2 YYREEE (reference sequence). The CDR3 is 16 residues long. This chain's CDR3 is CASGQGKDGYNSPLHF. The CDR3 DNA follows: TGTGCCAGCGGCCAGGGGAAGGACGGGTATAATTCACCCCTCCACTTT.

This clone showed up just once. The V and J genes are TRBV10-2 and TRBJ1-2, with D possibly being TRBD1 (5 bases). Trimming removed 2 bases from V and 7 bases from J, with 14 bases in between. Germline V gene lookup returns CDR1 WSHSY and CDR2 SAAADI. The CDR3 contains 14 residues. The CDR3 sequence: CASSEGGLSGGYTF. CDR3 nucleotide sequence: TGCGCCAGCAGTGAGGGGGGGTTGAGCGGTGGCTACACCTTC.

V is TRBV9 and J is TRBJ2-1; TRBD2 matches at 8 bases. The CDR3 is 15 residues long. J was trimmed by 3 bases and V by 4 bases; bases with no gene match: 6. Germline V lookup: CDR1 SGDLS, CDR2 YYNGEE. Written as DNA, the CDR3 is TGTGCCAGCAGCCCGCGGGGGGCCGACTACAATGAGCAGTTCTTC. Translated, it gives CASSPRGADYNEQFF.

This clone has only one observation. This chain connects TRBV5-1 to TRBJ1-1, with TRBD1 identical over 9 bases. V shed 3 bases and J 6 bases; nucleotides not matched to a gene: 9. In germline, CDR1 is SGHRS, CDR2 YFSETQ. CDR3 length equals 15 residues. Written as DNA, the CDR3 is TGCGCCAGCAGCTCAGTACAGGGGGCTTACCCTGAAGCTTTCTTT. Translating gives CASSSVQGAYPEAFF.

The chain uses TRBV6-1 and TRBJ2-7; possible D gene TRBD1, 8 bases. The CDR3 totals 13 residues. In germline, CDR1 is MNHNS, CDR2 SASEGT. Trimming removed 4 bases from V and 6 bases from J, with 13 bases in between. The CDR3 reads CASSGNRGGEQYF. CDR3 sequence (DNA): TGTGCCAGCAGTGGAAACAGGGGGGGCGAGCAGTACTTC.